This T cell receptor (beta chain) appears in the sequencing data of a study of T cell responses to AZD1222 COVID-19 vaccine. This CDR3 is built from 15 residues. The germline CDR1 and CDR2 sequences are LNHNV and YYDKDF (reference sequence). V lost 5 bases to trimming and J lost 5 bases; unmatched junction nucleotides: 10. Profiled with immunoSEQ multiplex PCR; TCRdb holds only in-frame clones, not every one. The sample has some 50,000 clones, approximately 91% seen once; the top ten hold about 5.2%. The V and J genes are TRBV15 and TRBJ1-1, with TRBD1 matching 8 bases. Sequenced material: peripheral blood, taken 28 days after the second AZD1222 dose. This receptor was obtained from an adult who received the AZD1222 COVID-19 vaccine. The CDR3: CATSGAGGVWTEAFF. DNA for the CDR3: TGTGCCACCAGCGGGGCAGGGGGCGTGTGGACTGAAGCTTTCTTT.